Given below is one TCR beta chain in context. Antigen specificity is unknown. Between the trimmed V and J ends, which lost 0 bases and 4 bases, there was a span of 13 bases. CDR3 length: 14 amino acids. The germline V gene has CDR1 DFQATT and CDR2 SNEGSKA (reference sequence). This specimen comes from a study of T-cell memory formation after mild COVID-19. Study-level information: The TCR clusters were mostly specific to one donor. Study-level points and caveats: Researchers found some responding clones in pre-infection memory, a sign that cross-reactive memory joined. Shrinking CD4+ clones resided mostly in CM and EM, and CD8+ ones in EMRA. The study found balanced CD4/CD8 in clones contracting day 15 to 85 and a CD4+ lean in later expanders.

A single record per CDR3 protein comes from TCRdb applying MiXCR to the 5' RACE reads. The table has around 320,000 distinct CDR3 sequences, 28% seen once. Material for sequencing was PBMCs or a T cell subset sorted from them (not recorded which). The V and J genes are TRBV20-1 and TRBJ2-7; D possibly corresponds to TRBD2 (5 bases). The sequence derives from an adult woman who had mild COVID-19 (a few samples of this study predate the infection). Cell type and time point are not known. The CDR3 DNA follows: TGCAGTGCTAGAGATCTCGAGGGCTGGTACGAGCAGTACTTC. Translation: CSARDLEGWYEQYF.